Detailed here is one T cell receptor beta chain. The protocol was immunoSEQ multiplex PCR, while the TCRdb copy is restricted to in-frame clones and leaves out a portion. The sample yields nearly 250,000 clones, 90% seen once. CDR1 and CDR2 from the germline V gene are SQVTM and ANQGSEA. The CDR3 loop spans 13 amino acids. V was shortened by 7 bases and J by 0 bases, with 10 bases between the two germline ends. These data belong to a study of blood T cell repertoires in COVID-19. This receptor was identified in a man aged 50-60 years who had been exposed to COVID-19. The sequenced sample was PBMCs or T cells enriched from blood (not recorded which). The rearrangement joins TRBV29-1 to TRBJ1-3; D is ambiguous. The CDR3 nucleotides are TGCAGCGCCTTTATACTCTCTGGAAACACCATATATTTT. Its protein product is CSAFILSGNTIYF.